The next 32 T cell receptor beta chains were all read from a single sample in a study of blood T cell repertoires in COVID-19. The repertoire was sequenced with immunoSEQ multiplex PCR; TCRdb's copy has only in-frame clones and lacks some. The data hold almost 250,000 clones, with roughly 90% observed a single time. The material sequenced was PBMCs or T cells enriched from blood (not recorded which). The receptors derive from a woman aged 25 to 39 who had recovered from COVID-19.

This chain joins TRBV5-1 and TRBJ1-2, with D possibly being TRBD1 (6 bases). Trimming pared 4 bases from V and 4 bases from J, leaving 17 bases between. The CDR3 has 15 residues. Germline V gives CDR1 SGHRS, CDR2 YFSETQ. The CDR3 DNA is TGCGCCAGCAGCCTAACGCAGGGGATATCCTATGGCTACACCTTC. Its protein product is CASSLTQGISYGYTF. Full variable domain (outside the CDR3, taken from reference TRBV5-1 and TRBJ1-2): KAGVTQTPRYLIKTRGQQVTLSCSPISGHRSVSWYQQTPGQGLQFLFEYFSETQRNKGNFPGRFSGRQFSNSRSEMNVSTLELGDSALYLCASSLTQGISYGYTFGSGTRLTVV.

This chain links TRBV10-3 with TRBJ2-1; D is unresolved. CDR3 length equals 12 residues. From germline, CDR1 is ENHRY and CDR2 SYGVKD. V lost 2 bases and J lost 7, with 6 bases in between. This CDR3 reads CAISEPRNEQFF. The CDR3 nucleotides read TGTGCCATCAGTGAGCCGAGGAATGAGCAGTTCTTC.

The chain has TRBV28 and TRBJ2-7; TRBD2 might be the D (5 bases). Germline CDR1 and CDR2: MDHEN and SYDVKM. CDR3 length equals 13 residues. Trimming left V 9 bases short and J 2 bases short, with 14 bases between. The CDR3 is CASAPGNPYEQYF. The CDR3 nucleotides are TGTGCCAGTGCCCCGGGGAACCCCTACGAGCAGTACTTC.

This sequence joins TRBV7-6 and TRBJ2-4, with 10 positions matching TRBD1. V lost 2 bases and J lost 8; bases outside the gene matches: 6. From germline, CDR1 is SGHVS and CDR2 FNYEAQ. CDR3 length: 15 amino acids. CDR3 sequence: CASSLYGTGAHIQYF. The CDR3 nucleotides are TGTGCCAGCAGCTTATACGGGACAGGGGCACACATTCAGTACTTC.

This clone has only one observation. The genes are TRBV5-1 and TRBJ1-2; D unclear. This CDR3 is 14 amino acids long. Trimming removed 1 base from V and 2 bases from J, with 9 bases in between. Germline CDR1 is SGHRS and CDR2 is YFSETQ. The CDR3 nucleotides are TGCGCCAGCAGCTTGTCCCAGGCCAACTATGGCTACACCTTC. Its protein product is CASSLSQANYGYTF. Variable domain in full (rest from reference TRBV5-1 and TRBJ1-2): KAGVTQTPRYLIKTRGQQVTLSCSPISGHRSVSWYQQTPGQGLQFLFEYFSETQRNKGNFPGRFSGRQFSNSRSEMNVSTLELGDSALYLCASSLSQANYGYTFGSGTRLTVV.

The V call is TRBV24-1, the J call TRBJ2-1, with D possibly being TRBD1 (6 bases). Germline-derived CDR1 and CDR2 are KGHDR and SFDVKD. The CDR3 has 15 residues. Deletions cut 5 bases from V and 6 bases from J, with 16 bases between. The DNA of the CDR3 is TGTGCCACCAGTGTATCTTACGGGACACCCAATGAGCAGTTCTTC. Amino acids: CATSVSYGTPNEQFF.

J is TRBJ2-1 and V is TRBV7-2, with TRBD2 matching 9 bases. CDR3 size: 14 residues. The J segment lost 4 bases and the V segment lost 11 bases, leaving 9 bases of the junction unmatched. Germline V gene sequence: CDR1 SGHTA, CDR2 FQGNSA. CDR3 amino acids: CACGGGRGYNEQFF. CDR3 coding DNA: TGTGCCTGTGGAGGCGGGAGGGGATACAATGAGCAGTTCTTC.

The rearrangement links TRBV30 to TRBJ2-5, with 7 bases that match TRBD2. J gave up 1 base and V 1 base, and 9 bases lay outside the gene matches. The CDR3 totals 16 residues. Per germline, CDR1 GTSNPN and CDR2 SVGIG (reference sequence). The CDR3 loop is CAWSAPGLLGQETQYF. DNA of the CDR3: TGTGCCTGGAGTGCACCGGGACTACTGGGCCAAGAGACCCAGTACTTC.

This clone was counted a single time. This sequence joins TRBV7-2 and TRBJ1-4, with D uncertain. Trimming took off 2 bases at V and 8 bases at J, with 9 bases between the two ends. This CDR3 comprises 13 residues. Germline V gene sequence: CDR1 SGHTA, CDR2 FQGNSA. CDR3 in DNA: TGTGCCAGCAGCTTATATAATCTGGAAAAACTGTTTTTT. It encodes CASSLYNLEKLFF.

The table lists this clone with a count of one. The chain joins TRBV24-1 to TRBJ2-5, with 12 bases fitting TRBD2. Germline trimming cut 4 bases from V and 5 bases from J; bases unmatched to any gene: 4. The CDR3 spans 15 residues. Looked up from germline, CDR1 is KGHDR and CDR2 is SFDVKD. The chain's CDR3 is CATSERLAGGETQYF. The CDR3 DNA reads TGTGCCACCAGTGAACGGCTAGCGGGAGGGGAGACCCAGTACTTC.

This clone was seen a handful of times. The rearrangement joins TRBV4-2 to TRBJ1-1; no reliable D call. Germline CDR1 reads LGHNA; CDR2 reads YNFKEQ. V dropped 2 bases and J dropped 7 bases, with 14 bases sitting between them. The CDR3 consists of 14 residues. Here the CDR3 reads CASSQPNEGIEAFF. CDR3 DNA sequence: TGTGCCAGCAGCCAACCTAATGAGGGAATTGAAGCTTTCTTT.

This chain uses TRBV19 with TRBJ2-7, with 7 bases that match TRBD2. Germline V CDR1 and CDR2: LNHDA, SQIVND (reference sequence). This CDR3 has 14 residues. The J segment lost 6 bases and the V segment lost 5 bases, leaving 10 bases of the junction unmatched. As DNA, the CDR3 is TGTGCCAGTAGTGGACTACAGTCGGGGGGCGAGCAGTACTTC. Residues: CASSGLQSGGEQYF.

This chain connects TRBV6-5 to TRBJ1-1; D call uncertain. Germline V lookup: CDR1 MNHEY, CDR2 SVGAGI. Trimming took off 0 bases at V and 1 base at J, with 9 bases between the two ends. CDR3 length: 15 residues. The CDR3 nucleotides read TGTGCCAGCAGTTACTCGACTCGCACGAACACTGAAGCTTTCTTT. Residues: CASSYSTRTNTEAFF.

CDR3 bases: TGTGCCAGCATAATTGGTGGGGAGGGTGAAGCTTTCTTT. Encoded protein: CASIIGGEGEAFF. The chain joins TRBV28 to TRBJ1-1, with D unclear. Germline-derived CDR1 and CDR2 are MDHEN and SYDVKM. The CDR3 is 13 amino acids. Deletions cut 7 bases from V and 7 bases from J, with 16 bases between.

The chain has TRBV5-1 and TRBJ2-5, with 9 positions matching TRBD2. V dropped 2 bases and J dropped 1; count of bases not matched to a gene: 3. In germline, CDR1 is SGHRS, CDR2 YFSETQ. This CDR3 is built from 15 residues. This CDR3 is CASSFSGGAQETQYF. CDR3 sequence (DNA): TGCGCCAGCAGCTTTAGCGGGGGAGCCCAAGAGACCCAGTACTTC. Using reference TRBV5-1 and TRBJ2-5 for the parts outside the CDR3, the full variable domain is KAGVTQTPRYLIKTRGQQVTLSCSPISGHRSVSWYQQTPGQGLQFLFEYFSETQRNKGNFPGRFSGRQFSNSRSEMNVSTLELGDSALYLCASSFSGGAQETQYFGPGTRLLVL.

The gene calls are TRBV28 and TRBJ1-4, with D tentatively TRBD1 (6 bases). The CDR3 has 11 residues. Germline CDR1 MDHEN, CDR2 SYDVKM. V shed 4 bases and J shed 13 bases, with 10 bases lying between them. The CDR3 here is CASSSRQVLFF. CDR3 DNA: TGTGCCAGCAGTTCCAGACAGGTACTGTTTTTT.

The rearrangement links TRBV11-2 to TRBJ1-2; the D is unclear. The length of the CDR3 is 13 residues. The V and J ends lost 5 bases and 5 bases respectively, with 12 bases between them. Germline CDR1 and CDR2: SGHAT and FQNNGV. The CDR3 sequence: CASSAEGRYGYTF. CDR3 coding DNA: TGTGCCAGCAGCGCCGAGGGTCGGTATGGCTACACCTTC.

This chain uses TRBV19 with TRBJ1-1; 8 nucleotides line up with TRBD1. Germline CDR1 and CDR2: LNHDA and SQIVND (reference sequence). The CDR3 is 14 amino acids. V lost 4 bases, J lost 3 bases, and 4 bases stayed unmatched. DNA for the CDR3: TGTGCCAGTAGTAGCGACAGGGGACACACTGAAGCTTTCTTT. Protein product: CASSSDRGHTEAFF.

This CDR3 reads CASSLRLAGGLSYNEQFF. For the CDR3, the DNA is TGTGCCAGCAGTTTGCGGCTAGCGGGAGGCTTATCCTACAATGAGCAGTTCTTC. This sequence joins TRBV27 and TRBJ2-1; 11 positions match TRBD2. The CDR3 runs 18 residues. V was clipped by 3 bases and J by 1 base; unmatched bases: 8. CDR1 is MNHEY, CDR2 SMNVEV, per germline (reference sequence).

The chain is built from TRBV19 and TRBJ1-2, with D possibly being TRBD1 (5 bases). Trimming cost V 3 bases and J 1 base, with 9 bases left between them. CDR3 size: 14 residues. The germline CDR1 and CDR2 sequences are LNHDA and SQIVND (reference sequence). CDR3 in DNA: TGTGCCAGTAGTATGGCAGGGATTAACTATGGCTACACCTTC. Translation: CASSMAGINYGYTF.

The chain links TRBV28 to TRBJ1-1; unclear D gene. The V gene's germline CDR1 is MDHEN and CDR2 SYDVKM. V lost 4 bases and J 7 bases, leaving 22 bases between the germline ends. CDR3 length: 16 residues. DNA for the CDR3: TGTGCCAGCAGTTCAATAGGAGCTGGTAGTAGAGTTGAAGCTTTCTTT. Translated: CASSSIGAGSRVEAFF.

This sequence joins TRBV6-6 and TRBJ2-7; 7 bases agree with TRBD2. The CDR3 extends over 16 amino acids. Germline trimming cut 2 bases from V and 5 bases from J; bases unmatched to any gene: 12. CDR1 and CDR2 from the germline V gene are MNHNY and SVGAGI (reference sequence). The CDR3 here is CASSYGGSSGPDEQYF. CDR3 coding DNA: TGTGCCAGCAGTTACGGGGGGTCTAGCGGTCCCGACGAGCAGTACTTC.

The chain recombines TRBV19 with TRBJ1-1; 8 bases are a match to TRBD1. Germline lookup yields CDR1 LNHDA and CDR2 SQIVND (reference sequence). The CDR3 consists of 15 residues. The V and J ends lost 7 bases and 4 bases, in that order; junction bases with no gene match: 11. Here the CDR3 DNA reads TGTGCCAGTATAGCGGACAGGGCGGCCGCCACTGAAGCTTTCTTT. Translation: CASIADRAAATEAFF.

The chain has TRBV30 and TRBJ2-7, with 7 nucleotides matching TRBD2. The V gene's germline CDR1 is GTSNPN and CDR2 SVGIG (reference sequence). The CDR3 length is 14 residues. The CDR3 DNA reads as TGTGCGTTGGGGGGGGATGTTAGCTCCTACGAGCAGTACTTC. This gives the protein CALGGDVSSYEQYF.

The chain is built from TRBV27 and TRBJ1-1; tentatively, D is TRBD1 (6 bases). Between the trimmed V and J ends, which lost 4 bases and 5 bases, there was a span of 23 bases. The V gene's germline CDR1 is MNHEY and CDR2 SMNVEV (reference sequence). The CDR3 contains 17 residues. CDR3 coding DNA: TGTGCCAGCAGTTACGCCCGGCAGGGGCAATTGGGGACTGAAGCTTTCTTT. It codes for CASSYARQGQLGTEAFF.

V gene TRBV4-3 combines with J gene TRBJ2-7; D is uncertain. Germline V gene lookup returns CDR1 LGHNA and CDR2 YSLEER. Trimming removed 1 base at V and 3 bases at J, with 13 bases between. This CDR3 is 15 amino acids long. CDR3 bases: TGCGCCAGCAGCCAAGTGTATAGCAGAGGCTACGAGCAGTACTTC. Its protein is CASSQVYSRGYEQYF.

This clone showed up just once. The gene calls are TRBV28 and TRBJ2-7, with TRBD2 matching 13 bases. CDR3 length: 23 amino acids. Germline trimming cut 6 bases from V and 2 bases from J; bases unmatched to any gene: 28. Germline CDR1 is MDHEN and CDR2 is SYDVKM. The CDR3 here is CASSAGTGWWNRTSGSHPYEQYF. The CDR3 coding sequence is TGTGCCAGCAGCGCCGGGACAGGGTGGTGGAATAGGACTAGCGGGAGCCACCCCTACGAGCAGTACTTC.

The chain employs TRBV20-1 and TRBJ1-1; D is unresolved. CDR1 and CDR2 from the germline V gene are DFQATT and SNEGSKA (reference sequence). The CDR3 covers 11 residues. Trimming removed 5 bases at V and 1 base at J, with 5 bases between. CDR3 in DNA: TGCAGTGCTCTTCGGAACACTGAAGCTTTCTTT. Protein: CSALRNTEAFF.

The chain carries TRBV11-2 and TRBJ2-5, with TRBD1 as a possible D gene (5 bases). CDR3 length equals 15 residues. Germline V gene sequence: CDR1 SGHAT, CDR2 FQNNGV. Trimming shortened V by 4 bases and J by 5 bases, and 17 bases separated the two germline ends. The CDR3 spells CASSSNQGRWETQYF. The CDR3 DNA is TGTGCCAGCAGCTCTAACCAGGGAAGATGGGAGACCCAGTACTTC.

The chain joins TRBV27 to TRBJ2-3, with 12 bases aligning to TRBD2. The J segment lost 6 bases and the V segment lost 5 bases, leaving 6 bases of the junction unmatched. Germline values: CDR1 MNHEY, CDR2 SMNVEV (reference sequence). The CDR3 totals 15 residues. Written as DNA, the CDR3 is TGTGCCAGCAGTCAAGGGACTAGCGGGTCGGATACGCAGTATTTT. It specifies CASSQGTSGSDTQYF.

The chain recombines TRBV5-6 with TRBJ2-4; no clear D. This CDR3 is built from 15 residues. The germline CDR1 and CDR2 sequences are SGHDT and YYEEEE. V was trimmed by 3 bases and J by 3 bases, leaving 13 bases between them. The CDR3 DNA follows: TGTGCCAGCAGCTCAGCCAAAGGCGGCAAAAACATTCAGTACTTC. Its protein is CASSSAKGGKNIQYF.

The rearrangement joins TRBV5-1 to TRBJ1-1, with a possible D match to TRBD1 (6 bases). Trimming removed 4 bases at V and 1 base at J, with 8 bases between. The CDR3 loop spans 13 amino acids. Germline assignment: CDR1 SGHRS and CDR2 YFSETQ. This CDR3 reads CASSTGQNTEAFF. The CDR3 bases are TGCGCCAGCAGCACGGGACAGAACACTGAAGCTTTCTTT.